These 30 T cell receptor beta chains were all obtained from the same sample, sequenced in a study of blood T cell repertoires in COVID-19. Only in-frame clones appear in the TCRdb table, and some are missing; sequencing was by immunoSEQ multiplex PCR. The sample lists about 150,000 clones, almost 85% occurring once. The specimen sequenced was peripheral blood. The origin of the receptors is a man younger than 35 with active or convalescent COVID-19.

This sequence joins TRBV4-2 and TRBJ2-7; 8 bases are a match to TRBD2. This CDR3 region has 17 residues. V trimming: 0 bases; J trimming: 0 bases; junction bases outside the gene matches: 7. Germline values: CDR1 LGHNA, CDR2 YNFKEQ. The CDR3 bases are TGTGCCAGCAGCCAAGATGTGGCGGGAGGTCCCTCCTACGAGCAGTACTTC. Its protein is CASSQDVAGGPSYEQYF.

The CDR3 protein is CASSLERTRQETQYF. DNA of the CDR3: TGTGCCAGCAGCCTGGAAAGAACTAGACAAGAGACCCAGTACTTC. V and J are TRBV7-3 and TRBJ2-5, with a weak D call TRBD2 (5 bases). V lost 5 bases and J 2 bases, leaving 15 bases between the germline ends. The germline V gene encodes CDR1 SGHTA and CDR2 FQGTGA. CDR3 size: 15 residues.

This clone was recorded a few times. This chain joins TRBV5-1 and TRBJ1-2, with 9 bases lining up with TRBD1. The V segment lost 4 bases and the J segment 7 bases; nucleotides outside the gene matches: 11. CDR1 and CDR2 from the germline V gene are SGHRS and YFSETQ. The CDR3 extends over 15 amino acids. The CDR3 loop reads CASSPQGGQGLGYTF. The CDR3 coding sequence is TGCGCCAGCAGCCCCCAGGGGGGACAGGGCCTTGGCTACACCTTC.

The genes are TRBV28 and TRBJ2-7, with TRBD1 identical over 8 bases. The V segment lost 6 bases and the J segment 2 bases; nucleotides outside the gene matches: 6. Germline V lookup: CDR1 MDHEN, CDR2 SYDVKM. There are 14 residues in the CDR3. The CDR3 sequence is CASRNRGSAYEQYF. The CDR3 DNA is TGTGCCAGCAGAAACAGGGGGTCGGCCTACGAGCAGTACTTC.

This CDR3 reads CASRKGYGGYTF. CDR3 in DNA: TGTGCCAGTAGGAAGGGGTATGGGGGCTACACCTTC. V and J are TRBV19 and TRBJ1-2, with a weak D call TRBD1 (5 bases). This CDR3 contains 12 residues. Looked up from germline, CDR1 is LNHDA and CDR2 is SQIVND (reference sequence). Trimming removed 6 bases from V and 8 bases from J, with 13 bases in between.

The J gene is TRBJ2-3, the V gene TRBV5-1; 8 bases line up with TRBD1. CDR1 is SGHRS, CDR2 YFSETQ, per germline. With V trimmed by 5 bases and J by 3 bases, 5 bases remained unmatched. This CDR3 region has 14 residues. CDR3 protein: CASSQDRVTDTQYF. The CDR3 DNA follows: TGCGCCAGCAGTCAGGACAGGGTAACAGATACGCAGTATTTT. The complete variable domain, with remaining parts taken from reference TRBV5-1 and TRBJ2-3, reads KAGVTQTPRYLIKTRGQQVTLSCSPISGHRSVSWYQQTPGQGLQFLFEYFSETQRNKGNFPGRFSGRQFSNSRSEMNVSTLELGDSALYLCASSQDRVTDTQYFGPGTRLTVL.

The V call is TRBV4-1, the J call TRBJ2-7; no firm D call. The CDR3 spans 13 residues. The germline CDR1 and CDR2 sequences are MGHRA and YSYEKL. V was pared by 2 bases and J by 1 base, with 6 bases between. The chain's CDR3 is CASSQQHSYEQYF. CDR3 sequence (DNA): TGCGCCAGCAGCCAACAACATTCCTACGAGCAGTACTTC.

The rearrangement links TRBV15 to TRBJ1-5; maybe TRBD1 (5 bases). The CDR3 is 14 residues long. Trimming took 1 base from V and 5 from J, leaving 9 bases between them. The germline CDR1 and CDR2 sequences are LNHNV and YYDKDF (reference sequence). DNA of the CDR3: TGTGCCACCAGCAGAGTGGGGGGATATCAGCCCCAGCATTTT. Translation gives CATSRVGGYQPQHF.

The chain is built from TRBV6-5 and TRBJ1-2; TRBD1 matches at 9 bases. The CDR3 has 16 residues. The junction had 11 bases not matched to a gene; V was cut back by 4 bases and J by 5 bases. Germline V gene lookup returns CDR1 MNHEY and CDR2 SVGAGI. The CDR3 DNA reads TGTGCCAGCAGTTCCTATCCGCCGGGACAGGGTTATGGCTACACCTTC. Translating gives CASSSYPPGQGYGYTF.

This chain joins TRBV19 and TRBJ1-4, with 9 nucleotides matching TRBD1. From germline, CDR1 is LNHDA and CDR2 SQIVND (reference sequence). The CDR3 is made up of 16 amino acids. After removal of 5 bases from V and 8 bases from J, the junction contained 12 bases not matched to a gene. The CDR3 spells CASSAERGQGGEKLFF. The CDR3 bases are TGTGCCAGTAGTGCGGAACGGGGACAGGGAGGGGAAAAACTGTTTTTT.

The chain combines TRBV7-9 with TRBJ1-1, with no clear D. This CDR3 comprises 15 residues. Germline V gives CDR1 SEHNR, CDR2 FQNEAQ (reference sequence). With 0 bases removed from V and 0 bases from J, the gap between germline ends came to 8 bases. This CDR3 reads CASSLAGHLNTEAFF. The DNA for the CDR3 is TGTGCCAGCAGCTTAGCGGGCCACCTGAACACTGAAGCTTTCTTT.

This chain joins TRBV2 and TRBJ2-1, with TRBD1 matching 10 bases. Germline CDR1 reads SNHLY; CDR2 reads FYNNEI. The CDR3 totals 16 residues. The J segment lost 7 bases and the V segment lost 0 bases, leaving 6 bases of the junction unmatched. The CDR3 sequence is CASSEAYRTGGNEQFF. The CDR3 bases are TGTGCCAGCAGTGAAGCCTACAGGACAGGGGGGAATGAGCAGTTCTTC.

A word on this clone: A junction end diverges from the germline sequence, so it may reflect a read error. This chain's CDR3 is CASSIEGGRAVNLIF. CDR3 nucleotides: TGTGCCAGTAGTATAGAAGGCGGGAGGGCCGTAAATCTTATCTTC. The V call is TRBV19, the J call TRBJ2-1; 9 nucleotides line up with TRBD2. Germline V gene data show CDR1 as LNHDA and CDR2 as SQIVND (reference sequence). This CDR3 has 15 amino acids.

V gene TRBV5-5 combines with J gene TRBJ2-7; D is unclear. CDR1 and CDR2 from the germline V gene are SGHKS and YYEKEE (reference sequence). With 3 bases removed from V and 0 bases from J, the gap between germline ends came to 13 bases. This CDR3 spans 15 amino acids. The CDR3 bases are TGTGCCAGCAGCTCTAGTCAGATCAGCTCCTACGAGCAGTACTTC. Its translation is CASSSSQISSYEQYF.

This chain joins TRBV28 and TRBJ2-7, with TRBD2 identical over 9 bases. Trimming at V came to 5 bases and at J to 5 bases, leaving 7 bases not matched to a gene. This CDR3 spans 14 amino acids. Germline V CDR1 and CDR2: MDHEN, SYDVKM. The CDR3 loop reads CASSNSGSLNEQYF. The CDR3 DNA is TGTGCCAGCAGTAATAGCGGGAGTCTGAACGAGCAGTACTTC.

The chain links TRBV19 to TRBJ1-4; tentative D call: TRBD1 (5 bases). The CDR3 has 13 residues. Germline V CDR1 and CDR2: LNHDA, SQIVND (reference sequence). Between the trimmed V and J ends, which lost 9 bases and 4 bases, there was a span of 12 bases. Here the CDR3 reads CASVGGGNEKLFF. DNA for the CDR3: TGTGCCAGCGTTGGGGGGGGTAATGAAAAACTGTTTTTT.

The table lists this clone with a few counts. The CDR3 reads CASTVGQGNEKLFF. CDR3 sequence (DNA): TGTGCCAGCACCGTGGGACAGGGTAATGAAAAACTGTTTTTT. The chain combines TRBV2 with TRBJ1-4; the match to TRBD1 covers 9 bases. Germline loops: CDR1 SNHLY, CDR2 FYNNEI. CDR3 length: 14 amino acids. The V segment lost 7 bases and the J segment 4 bases; nucleotides outside the gene matches: 4. Full variable domain (rest looked up from reference TRBV2 and TRBJ1-4): EPEVTQTPSHQVTQMGQEVILRCVPISNHLYFYWYRQILGQKVEFLVSFYNNEISEKSEIFDDQFSVERPDGSNFTLKIRSTKLEDSAMYFCASTVGQGNEKLFFGSGTQLSVL.

The chain uses TRBV7-9 and TRBJ2-3, with no clear D. The germline CDR1 and CDR2 sequences are SEHNR and FQNEAQ (reference sequence). The CDR3 totals 15 residues. Trimming removed 1 base at V and 1 base at J, with 9 bases between. CDR3 DNA: TGTGCCAGCAGCTTAGGGGCAGTTGGCACAGATACGCAGTATTTT. This sequence encodes CASSLGAVGTDTQYF. The whole variable domain, filled in from reference TRBV7-9 and TRBJ2-3, reads DTGVSQNPRHKITKRGQNVTFRCDPISEHNRLYWYRQTLGQGPEFLTYFQNEAQLEKSRLLSDRFSAERPKGSFSTLEIQRTEQGDSAMYLCASSLGAVGTDTQYFGPGTRLTVL.

This clone was seen only a few times. This chain connects TRBV7-9 to TRBJ2-2; D may be TRBD1 (6 bases). This CDR3 has 14 residues. The germline CDR1 and CDR2 sequences are SEHNR and FQNEAQ (reference sequence). V was cut by 5 bases and J by 3 bases, with 10 bases left in between. The CDR3 nucleotides read TGTGCCAGCAGCCATACAGGGTACACCGGGGAGCTGTTTTTT. Its translation: CASSHTGYTGELFF. Based on the CDR3 plus reference TRBV7-9 and TRBJ2-2, the full variable domain is DTGVSQNPRHKITKRGQNVTFRCDPISEHNRLYWYRQTLGQGPEFLTYFQNEAQLEKSRLLSDRFSAERPKGSFSTLEIQRTEQGDSAMYLCASSHTGYTGELFFGEGSRLTVL.

The chain carries TRBV28 and TRBJ2-7; D is ambiguous. Trimming removed 5 bases from V and 8 bases from J, with 19 bases in between. Germline CDR1 reads MDHEN; CDR2 reads SYDVKM. The CDR3 has 14 amino acids. CDR3 sequence: CASSATGSQSKQYF. The CDR3 region has the DNA TGTGCCAGCAGTGCTACGGGTTCCCAGTCGAAGCAGTACTTC.

This chain uses TRBV12-5 with TRBJ2-2; tentative D call: TRBD2 (7 bases). The CDR3 has 18 residues. Per the germline V gene, CDR1 is LGHNT and CDR2 is FRNRAP. Trimming cost V 2 bases and J 8 bases, with 24 bases left between them. Written as DNA, the CDR3 is TGTGCTAGTGGTTTGCCCCTTTTTGTGGGGGGGCCGATGGGGGAGCTGTTTTTT. Amino acid sequence: CASGLPLFVGGPMGELFF.

As regards this clone: Other DNA sequences in the sample encode the same CDR3. The rearrangement links TRBV7-6 to TRBJ1-3; 8 bases align to TRBD1. The CDR3 spans 16 residues. Germline V gene sequence: CDR1 SGHVS, CDR2 FNYEAQ. V lost 5 bases to trimming and J lost 0 bases; unmatched junction nucleotides: 6. Here the CDR3 DNA reads TGTGCCAGCAGCCACCCGGGACAGGACTCTGGAAACACCATATATTTT. Its protein product is CASSHPGQDSGNTIYF. Complete variable domain (other parts from reference TRBV7-6 and TRBJ1-3): GAGVSQSPRYKVTKRGQDVALRCDPISGHVSLYWYRQALGQGPEFLTYFNYEAQQDKSGLPNDRFSAERPEGSISTLTIQRTEQRDSAMYRCASSHPGQDSGNTIYFGEGSWLTVV.

This clone was detected only a few times. This sequence joins TRBV14 and TRBJ1-2, with D possibly TRBD1 on 5 matching bases. Trimming removed 4 bases from V and 5 bases from J, with 17 bases in between. Germline CDR1 SGHDN, CDR2 FVKESK. The CDR3 extends over 15 amino acids. The chain's CDR3 is CASSRAGGVSYGYTF. CDR3 DNA: TGTGCCAGCAGCCGGGCCGGGGGGGTATCGTATGGCTACACCTTC.

This chain uses TRBV19 with TRBJ1-2; 8 bases are a match to TRBD1. This CDR3 is built from 15 residues. V was pared by 6 bases and J by 4 bases, with 10 bases of the junction left unmatched. Per germline, CDR1 LNHDA and CDR2 SQIVND (reference sequence). The CDR3 sequence is CASRIPQGVGYGYTF. Here the CDR3 DNA reads TGTGCCAGTAGAATCCCACAGGGGGTGGGCTATGGCTACACCTTC.

The J gene is TRBJ2-2, the V gene TRBV7-9; the D gene is possibly TRBD1 (6 bases). V gave up 7 bases and J gave up 0 bases, with 18 bases separating them. CDR3 length: 17 residues. Germline V gene lookup returns CDR1 SEHNR and CDR2 FQNEAQ (reference sequence). CDR3 region: CASTPGARQANTGELFF. CDR3 bases: TGTGCCAGCACCCCTGGAGCGCGACAGGCGAACACCGGGGAGCTGTTTTTT.

The chain uses TRBV6-5 and TRBJ2-1, with D possibly being TRBD2 (6 bases). The length of the CDR3 is 13 residues. Deletions cut 6 bases from V and 3 bases from J, with 9 bases between. CDR1 is MNHEY, CDR2 SVGAGI, per germline. CDR3 DNA sequence: TGTGCCAGCAGGGCGGGGCTCTACAATGAGCAGTTCTTC. Protein product: CASRAGLYNEQFF.

The chain employs TRBV7-9 and TRBJ1-6; tentative D call: TRBD1 (5 bases). This CDR3 has 12 residues. Germline CDR1 reads SEHNR; CDR2 reads FQNEAQ (reference sequence). Trimming pared 10 bases from V and 13 bases from J, leaving 17 bases between. The CDR3 nucleotides are TGTGCCACCTCGGGGGTCCCTTATCCCCTCCACTTT. It is translated as CATSGVPYPLHF.

This clone appeared once. CDR3 in amino acids: CASSQETGWNTGELFF. The CDR3 region has the DNA TGTGCCAGCAGCCAGGAGACAGGGTGGAACACCGGGGAGCTGTTTTTT. V gene TRBV14 combines with J gene TRBJ2-2; 7 bases match TRBD1. Looked up from germline, CDR1 is SGHDN and CDR2 is FVKESK. V gave up 3 bases and J gave up 1 base; unmatched junction bases: 5. This CDR3 has 16 amino acids.

There are a few counts of this clone. The chain uses TRBV7-8 and TRBJ1-1; 9 bases agree with TRBD1. The CDR3 runs to 17 residues. V lost 6 bases, J lost 4 bases, and 15 bases stayed unmatched. From germline, CDR1 is SGHVS and CDR2 FQNEAQ. CDR3 sequence reads: CASSFRDRVLMGTEAFF. The CDR3 DNA reads as TGTGCCAGCAGTTTCCGGGACAGGGTGCTTATGGGCACTGAAGCTTTCTTT.

The V gene is TRBV7-2, the J gene TRBJ1-1, with D tentatively TRBD1 (5 bases). CDR1 SGHTA and CDR2 FQGNSA come from the germline V gene. The V gene lost 2 bases and the J gene lost 4 bases, with 8 bases spanning the gap. CDR3 size: 13 residues. The CDR3 is CASSLSQGTEAFF. As DNA, the CDR3 is TGTGCCAGCAGCTTAAGTCAGGGCACTGAAGCTTTCTTT. Combining the CDR3 with reference TRBV7-2 and TRBJ1-1 gives the whole variable domain GAGVSQSPSNKVTEKGKDVELRCDPISGHTALYWYRQSLGQGLEFLIYFQGNSAPDKSGLPSDRFSAERTGGSVSTLTIQRTQQEDSAVYLCASSLSQGTEAFFGQGTRLTVV.